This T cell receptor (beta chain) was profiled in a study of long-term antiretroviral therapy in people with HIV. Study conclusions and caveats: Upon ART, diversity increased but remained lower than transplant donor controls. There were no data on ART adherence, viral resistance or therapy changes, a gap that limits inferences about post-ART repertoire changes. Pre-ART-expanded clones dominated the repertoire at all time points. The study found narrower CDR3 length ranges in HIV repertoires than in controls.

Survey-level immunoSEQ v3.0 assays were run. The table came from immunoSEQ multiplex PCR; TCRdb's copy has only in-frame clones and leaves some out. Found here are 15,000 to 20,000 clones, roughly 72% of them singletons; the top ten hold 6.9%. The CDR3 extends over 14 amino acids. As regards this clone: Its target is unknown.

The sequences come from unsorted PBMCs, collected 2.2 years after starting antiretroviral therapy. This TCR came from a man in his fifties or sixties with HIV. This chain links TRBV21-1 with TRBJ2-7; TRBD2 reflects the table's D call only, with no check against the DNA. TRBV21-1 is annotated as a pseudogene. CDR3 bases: TGTGCCAGCAGCTCCCGCCGGGAACTTTACGAGCAGTACTTC. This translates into CASSSRRELYEQYF.